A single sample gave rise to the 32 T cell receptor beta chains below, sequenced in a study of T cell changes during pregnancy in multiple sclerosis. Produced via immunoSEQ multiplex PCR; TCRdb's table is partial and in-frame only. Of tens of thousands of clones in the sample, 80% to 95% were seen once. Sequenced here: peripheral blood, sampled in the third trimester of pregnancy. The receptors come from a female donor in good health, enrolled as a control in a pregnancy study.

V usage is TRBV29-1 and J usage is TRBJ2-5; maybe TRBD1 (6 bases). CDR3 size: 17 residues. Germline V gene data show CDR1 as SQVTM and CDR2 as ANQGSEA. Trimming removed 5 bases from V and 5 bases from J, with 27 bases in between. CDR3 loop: CSVTEGRGPILVETQYF. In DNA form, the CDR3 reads TGCAGCGTTACCGAGGGCAGGGGCCCCATCCTGGTGGAGACCCAGTACTTC.

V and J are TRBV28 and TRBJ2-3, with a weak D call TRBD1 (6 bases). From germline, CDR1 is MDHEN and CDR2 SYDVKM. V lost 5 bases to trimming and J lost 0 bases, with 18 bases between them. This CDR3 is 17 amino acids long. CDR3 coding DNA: TGTGCCAGCAGTCTCCAGGGACAAGCTCATAGCACAGATACGCAGTATTTT. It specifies CASSLQGQAHSTDTQYF.

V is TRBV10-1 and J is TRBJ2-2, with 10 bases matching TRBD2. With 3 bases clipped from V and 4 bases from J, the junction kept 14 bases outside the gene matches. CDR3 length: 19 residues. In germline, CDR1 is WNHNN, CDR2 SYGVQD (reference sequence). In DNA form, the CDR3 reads TGCGCCAGCAGTGATTCAATAGCGGGGGGCGGACCGTCCACCGGGGAGCTGTTTTTT. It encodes CASSDSIAGGGPSTGELFF.

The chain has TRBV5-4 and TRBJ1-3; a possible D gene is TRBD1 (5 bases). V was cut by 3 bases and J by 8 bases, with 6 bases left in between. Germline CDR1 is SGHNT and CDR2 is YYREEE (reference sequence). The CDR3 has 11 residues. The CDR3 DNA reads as TGTGCCAGCAGCTGGGGGGACACCATATATTTT. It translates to CASSWGDTIYF.

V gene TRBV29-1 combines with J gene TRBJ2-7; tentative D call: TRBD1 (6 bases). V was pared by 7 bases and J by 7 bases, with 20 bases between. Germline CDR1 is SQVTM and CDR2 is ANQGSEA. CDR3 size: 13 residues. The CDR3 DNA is TGCAGCGCAACCGGGACAAGCCGTCAGGAGCAGTACTTC. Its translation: CSATGTSRQEQYF.

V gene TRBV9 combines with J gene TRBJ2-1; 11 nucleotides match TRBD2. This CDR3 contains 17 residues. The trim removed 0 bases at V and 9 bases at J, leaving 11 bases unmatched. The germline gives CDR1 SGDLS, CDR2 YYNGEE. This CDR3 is CASSVEPSGGPNSEQFF. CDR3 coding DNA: TGTGCCAGCAGCGTAGAACCTAGCGGGGGGCCAAACAGTGAGCAGTTCTTC.

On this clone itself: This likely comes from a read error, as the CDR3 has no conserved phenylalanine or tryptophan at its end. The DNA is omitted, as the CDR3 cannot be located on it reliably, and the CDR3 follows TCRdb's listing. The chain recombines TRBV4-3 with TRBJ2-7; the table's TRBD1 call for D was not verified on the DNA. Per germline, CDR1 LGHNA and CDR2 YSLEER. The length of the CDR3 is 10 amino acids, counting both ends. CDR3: CASSPLGQGA.

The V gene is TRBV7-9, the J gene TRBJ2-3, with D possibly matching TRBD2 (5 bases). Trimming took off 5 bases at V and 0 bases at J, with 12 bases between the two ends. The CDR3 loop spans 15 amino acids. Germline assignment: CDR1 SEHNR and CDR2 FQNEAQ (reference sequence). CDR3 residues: CASSPPGISTDTQYF. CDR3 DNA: TGTGCCAGCAGCCCCCCGGGGATTAGCACAGATACGCAGTATTTT.

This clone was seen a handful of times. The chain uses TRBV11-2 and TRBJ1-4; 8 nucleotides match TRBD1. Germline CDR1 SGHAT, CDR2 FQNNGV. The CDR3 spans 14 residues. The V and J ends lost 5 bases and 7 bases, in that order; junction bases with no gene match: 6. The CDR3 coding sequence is TGTGCCAGCAGCCTTCGTGGGACAGGTGAAAAACTGTTTTTT. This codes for CASSLRGTGEKLFF. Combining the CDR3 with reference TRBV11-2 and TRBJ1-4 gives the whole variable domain EAGVAQSPRYKIIEKRQSVAFWCNPISGHATLYWYQQILGQGPKLLIQFQNNGVVDDSQLPKDRFSAERLKGVDSTLKIQPAKLEDSAVYLCASSLRGTGEKLFFGSGTQLSVL.

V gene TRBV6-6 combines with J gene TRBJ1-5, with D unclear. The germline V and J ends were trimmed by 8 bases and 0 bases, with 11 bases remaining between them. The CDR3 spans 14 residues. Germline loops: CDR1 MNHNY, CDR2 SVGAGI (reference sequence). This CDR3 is CASSLANSNQPQHF. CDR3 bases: TGTGCCAGCTCCCTGGCCAATAGCAATCAGCCCCAGCATTTT.

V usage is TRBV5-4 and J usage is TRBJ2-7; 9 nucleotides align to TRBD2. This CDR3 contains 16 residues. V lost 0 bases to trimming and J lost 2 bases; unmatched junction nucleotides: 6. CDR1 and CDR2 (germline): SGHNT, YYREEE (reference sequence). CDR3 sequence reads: CASSLGGIAGAYEQYF. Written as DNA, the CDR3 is TGTGCCAGCAGCTTGGGCGGTATAGCGGGAGCCTACGAGCAGTACTTC.

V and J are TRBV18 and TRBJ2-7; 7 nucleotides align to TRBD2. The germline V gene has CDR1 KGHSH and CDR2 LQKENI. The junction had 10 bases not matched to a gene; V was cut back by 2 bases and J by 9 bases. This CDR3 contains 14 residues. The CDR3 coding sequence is TGTGCCAGCTCACCAGCAGCGGGACCCCAAGGGCAGTACTTC. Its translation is CASSPAAGPQGQYF.

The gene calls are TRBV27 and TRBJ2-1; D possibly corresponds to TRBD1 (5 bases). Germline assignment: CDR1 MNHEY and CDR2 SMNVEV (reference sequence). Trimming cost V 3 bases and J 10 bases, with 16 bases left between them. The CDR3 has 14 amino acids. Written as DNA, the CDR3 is TGTGCCAGCAGTTTTGAACAGGCCGTGGACGAGCAGTTCTTC. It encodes CASSFEQAVDEQFF.

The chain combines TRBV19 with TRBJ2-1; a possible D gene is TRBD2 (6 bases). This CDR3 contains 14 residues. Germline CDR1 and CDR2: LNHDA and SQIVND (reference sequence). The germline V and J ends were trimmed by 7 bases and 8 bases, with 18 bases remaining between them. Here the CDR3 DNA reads TGTGCCAGTAAACCCCGTCGGGAGCGGGATGAGCAGTTCTTC. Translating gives CASKPRRERDEQFF.

CDR3 nucleotide sequence: TGTGCCAGCGGGCCCTCGAGCCTATCCTACGAGCAGTACTTC. It encodes CASGPSSLSYEQYF. V usage is TRBV9 and J usage is TRBJ2-7; D unresolved. The ends were cut back, 7 bases at V and 1 base at J, with 15 bases in the middle. Germline loops: CDR1 SGDLS, CDR2 YYNGEE. The CDR3 is 14 amino acids.

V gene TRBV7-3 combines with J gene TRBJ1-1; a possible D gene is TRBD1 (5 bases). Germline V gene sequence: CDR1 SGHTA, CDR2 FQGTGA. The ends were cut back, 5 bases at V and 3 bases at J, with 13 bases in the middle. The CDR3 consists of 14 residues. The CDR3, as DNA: TGTGCCAGCAGCCCGAACGGGGGAGACACTGAAGCTTTCTTT. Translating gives CASSPNGGDTEAFF.

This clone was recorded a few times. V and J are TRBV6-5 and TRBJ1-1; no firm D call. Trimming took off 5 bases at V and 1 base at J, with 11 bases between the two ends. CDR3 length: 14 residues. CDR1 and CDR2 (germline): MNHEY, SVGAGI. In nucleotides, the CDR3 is TGTGCCAGCAGTCCAACTTCACGGAACACTGAAGCTTTCTTT. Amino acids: CASSPTSRNTEAFF.

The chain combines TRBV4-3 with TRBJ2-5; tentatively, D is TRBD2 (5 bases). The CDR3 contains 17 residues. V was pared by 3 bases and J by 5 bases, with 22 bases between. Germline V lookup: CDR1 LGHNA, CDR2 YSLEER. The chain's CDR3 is CASSQGVTPRGGETQYF. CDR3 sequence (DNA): TGCGCCAGCAGCCAGGGAGTCACACCCCGAGGCGGGGAGACCCAGTACTTC.

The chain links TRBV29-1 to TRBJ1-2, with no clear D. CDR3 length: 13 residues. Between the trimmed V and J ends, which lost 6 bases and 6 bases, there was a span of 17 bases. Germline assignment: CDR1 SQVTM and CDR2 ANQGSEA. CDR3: CSVLTGFPNGYTF. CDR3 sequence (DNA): TGCAGCGTCCTGACGGGGTTCCCTAATGGCTACACCTTC.

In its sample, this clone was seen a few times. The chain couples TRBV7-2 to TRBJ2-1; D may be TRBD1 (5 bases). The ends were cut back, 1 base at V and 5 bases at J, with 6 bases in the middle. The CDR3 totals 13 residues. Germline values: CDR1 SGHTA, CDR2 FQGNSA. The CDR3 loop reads CASSLGRDNEQFF. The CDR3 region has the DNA TGTGCCAGCAGCTTAGGCAGGGACAATGAGCAGTTCTTC.

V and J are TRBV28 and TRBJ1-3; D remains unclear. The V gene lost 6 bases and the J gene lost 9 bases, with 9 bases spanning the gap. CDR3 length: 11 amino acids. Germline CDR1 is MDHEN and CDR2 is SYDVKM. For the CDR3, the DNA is TGTGCCAGCAGGGCCCGGGGCACCATATATTTT. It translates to CASRARGTIYF.

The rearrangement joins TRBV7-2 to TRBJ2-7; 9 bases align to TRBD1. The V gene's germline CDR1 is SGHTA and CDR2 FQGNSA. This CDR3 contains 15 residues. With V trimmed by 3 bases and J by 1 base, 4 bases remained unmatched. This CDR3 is CASSFTGTGSYEQYF. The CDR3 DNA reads TGTGCCAGCAGCTTCACCGGGACAGGGTCCTACGAGCAGTACTTC.

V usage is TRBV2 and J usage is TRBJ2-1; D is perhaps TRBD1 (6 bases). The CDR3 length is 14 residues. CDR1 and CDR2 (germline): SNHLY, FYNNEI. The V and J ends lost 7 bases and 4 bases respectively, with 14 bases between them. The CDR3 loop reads CASNLQGRYNEQFF. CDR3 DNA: TGTGCCAGCAATCTACAGGGCAGGTACAATGAGCAGTTCTTC.

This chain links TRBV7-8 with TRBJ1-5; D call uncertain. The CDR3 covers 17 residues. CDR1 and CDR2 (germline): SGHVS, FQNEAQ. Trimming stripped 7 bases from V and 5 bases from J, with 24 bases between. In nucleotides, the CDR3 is TGTGCCAGCACCACCGTGCCGGGTGTGTCCGCCGATCAGCCCCAGCATTTT. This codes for CASTTVPGVSADQPQHF. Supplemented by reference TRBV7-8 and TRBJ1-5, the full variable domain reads GAGVSQSPRYKVAKRGQDVALRCDPISGHVSLFWYQQALGQGPEFLTYFQNEAQLDKSGLPSDRFFAERPEGSVSTLKIQRTQQEDSAVYLCASTTVPGVSADQPQHFGDGTRLSIL.

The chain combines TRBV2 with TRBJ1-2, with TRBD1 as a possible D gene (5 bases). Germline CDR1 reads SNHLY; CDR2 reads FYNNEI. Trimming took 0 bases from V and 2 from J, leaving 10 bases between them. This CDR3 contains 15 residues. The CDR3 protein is CASSEALGGNYGYTF. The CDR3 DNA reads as TGTGCCAGCAGTGAAGCACTGGGGGGAAACTATGGCTACACCTTC.

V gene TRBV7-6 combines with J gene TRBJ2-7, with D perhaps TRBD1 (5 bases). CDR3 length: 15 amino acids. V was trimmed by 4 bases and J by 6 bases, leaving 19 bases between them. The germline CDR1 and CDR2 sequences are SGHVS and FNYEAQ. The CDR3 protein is CASSSRPRDGSEQYF. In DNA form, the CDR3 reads TGTGCCAGCAGCTCCCGACCCAGGGATGGTTCCGAGCAGTACTTC.

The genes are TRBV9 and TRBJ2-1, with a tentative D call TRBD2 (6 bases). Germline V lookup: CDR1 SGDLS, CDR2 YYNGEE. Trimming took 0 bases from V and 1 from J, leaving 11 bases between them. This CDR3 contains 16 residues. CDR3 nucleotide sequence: TGTGCCAGCAGCGTAGCGGCTAGCGAATCCTACAATGAGCAGTTCTTC. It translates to CASSVAASESYNEQFF.

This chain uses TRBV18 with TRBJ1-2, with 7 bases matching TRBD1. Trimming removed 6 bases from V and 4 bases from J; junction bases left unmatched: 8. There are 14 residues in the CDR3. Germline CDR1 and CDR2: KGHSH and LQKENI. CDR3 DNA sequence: TGTGCCAGCTCCATCGGACAGGAGCTCTATGGCTACACCTTC. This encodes CASSIGQELYGYTF.

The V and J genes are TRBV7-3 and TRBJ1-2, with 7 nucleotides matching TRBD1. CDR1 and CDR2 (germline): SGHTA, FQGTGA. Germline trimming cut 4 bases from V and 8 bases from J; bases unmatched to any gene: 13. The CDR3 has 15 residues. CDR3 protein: CASSSLSGTVKGYTF. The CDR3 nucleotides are TGTGCCAGCAGCTCACTATCCGGGACAGTGAAAGGCTACACCTTC. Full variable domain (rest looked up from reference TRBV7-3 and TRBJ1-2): GAGVSQTPSNKVTEKGKYVELRCDPISGHTALYWYRQSLGQGPEFLIYFQGTGAADDSGLPNDRFFAVRPEGSVSTLKIQRTERGDSAVYLCASSSLSGTVKGYTFGSGTRLTVV.

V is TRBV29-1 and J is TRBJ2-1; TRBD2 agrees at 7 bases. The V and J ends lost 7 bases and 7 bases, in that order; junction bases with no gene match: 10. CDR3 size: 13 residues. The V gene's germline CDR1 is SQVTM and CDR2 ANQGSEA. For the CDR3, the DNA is TGCAGCGCTTCGGGACTACGGCCTAATGAGCAGTTCTTC. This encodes CSASGLRPNEQFF.

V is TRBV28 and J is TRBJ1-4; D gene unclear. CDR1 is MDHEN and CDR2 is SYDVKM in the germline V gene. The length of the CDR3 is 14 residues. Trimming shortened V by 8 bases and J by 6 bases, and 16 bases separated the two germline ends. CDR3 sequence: CASGRGNGYEKLFF. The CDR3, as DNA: TGTGCCAGCGGGAGAGGGAACGGGTATGAAAAACTGTTTTTT. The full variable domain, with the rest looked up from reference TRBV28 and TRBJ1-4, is DVKVTQSSRYLVKRTGEKVFLECVQDMDHENMFWYRQDPGLGLRLIYFSYDVKMKEKGDIPEGYSVSREKKERFSLILESASTNQTSMYLCASGRGNGYEKLFFGSGTQLSVL.

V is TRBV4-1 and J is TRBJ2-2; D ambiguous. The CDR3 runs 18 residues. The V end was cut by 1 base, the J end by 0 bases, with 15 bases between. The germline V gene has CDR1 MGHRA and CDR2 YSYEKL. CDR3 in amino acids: CASSQVLGSKPNTGELFF. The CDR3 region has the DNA TGCGCCAGCAGCCAAGTATTGGGCAGCAAGCCGAACACCGGGGAGCTGTTTTTT.